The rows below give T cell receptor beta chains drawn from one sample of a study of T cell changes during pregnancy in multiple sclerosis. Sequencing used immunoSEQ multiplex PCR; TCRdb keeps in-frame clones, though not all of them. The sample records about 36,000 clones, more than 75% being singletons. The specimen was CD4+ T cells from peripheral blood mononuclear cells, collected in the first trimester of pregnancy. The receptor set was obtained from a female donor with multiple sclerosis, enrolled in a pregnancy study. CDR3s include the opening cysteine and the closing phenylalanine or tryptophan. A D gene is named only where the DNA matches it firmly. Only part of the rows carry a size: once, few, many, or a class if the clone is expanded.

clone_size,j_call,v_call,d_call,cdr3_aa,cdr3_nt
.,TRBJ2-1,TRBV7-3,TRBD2,CASSPMTSQGVNEQFF,TGTGCCAGCAGCCCAATGACTAGCCAAGGAGTCAATGAGCAGTTCTTC
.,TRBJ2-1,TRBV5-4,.,CASSFIGQHYNEQFF,TGTGCCAGCAGCTTCATCGGACAGCACTACAATGAGCAGTTCTTC
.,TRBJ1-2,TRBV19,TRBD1,CASSETGGGYTF,TGTGCCAGTAGTGAGACAGGGGGAGGCTACACCTTC
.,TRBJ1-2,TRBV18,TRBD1,CASSPPAGTANYGYTF,TGTGCCAGCTCACCACCAGCCGGGACAGCTAACTATGGCTACACCTTC
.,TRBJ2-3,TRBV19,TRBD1,CASSPLGQGDADTQYF,TGTGCCAGTAGTCCTCTAGGACAGGGAGATGCAGATACGCAGTATTTT
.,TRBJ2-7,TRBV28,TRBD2,CASSSPGGSYEQYF,TGTGCCAGCAGTTCCCCGGGAGGGTCGTACGAGCAGTACTTC
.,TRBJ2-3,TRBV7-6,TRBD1,CASSAYRRASGGLTSTDTQYF,TGTGCCAGCAGCGCGTACCGACGTGCGTCAGGGGGCCTGACTAGCACAGATACGCAGTATTTT
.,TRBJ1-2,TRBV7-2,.,CASSLPGSYGYTF,TGTGCCAGCAGCTTACCGGGGAGCTATGGCTACACCTTC
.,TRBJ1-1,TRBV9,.,CASSVDQGRTEAFF,TGTGCCAGCAGCGTAGACCAGGGAAGGACTGAAGCTTTCTTT
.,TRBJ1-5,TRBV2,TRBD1,CASSVERTGVGQPQHF,TGTGCCAGCAGTGTCGAGAGGACAGGGGTCGGTCAGCCCCAGCATTTT
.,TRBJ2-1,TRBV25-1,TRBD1,CASSFLGQGKNEQFF,TGTGCCAGCAGCTTCTTAGGACAGGGAAAGAATGAGCAGTTCTTC
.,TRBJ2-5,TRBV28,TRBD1,CASSPSTLRQGGRETQYF,TGTGCCAGCAGCCCTTCTACCCTGAGACAGGGGGGAAGGGAGACCCAGTACTTC
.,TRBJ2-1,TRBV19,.,CASNRNSLYEQFF,TGTGCCAGTAATCGTAATAGCCTCTATGAGCAGTTCTTC
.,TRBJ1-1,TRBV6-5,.,CASSYNGIPDGEAFF,TGTGCCAGCAGTTATAACGGGATCCCAGACGGTGAAGCTTTCTTT
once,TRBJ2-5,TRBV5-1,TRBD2,CASSLARGLAGEGETQYF,TGCGCCAGCAGCTTGGCCCGCGGACTAGCGGGAGAAGGCGAGACCCAGTACTTC
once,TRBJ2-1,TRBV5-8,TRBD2,CASSPWTSGRPHTYNEQFF,TGTGCCAGCAGCCCCTGGACTAGCGGGAGGCCGCACACTTACAATGAGCAGTTCTTC